These 26 T cell receptor beta chains originate from one sample sequenced in a study of cytomegalovirus exposure and HLA in healthy donors (dated by TCRdb to 2016 to 2017). The library came from the immunoSEQ multiplex PCR assay. For the multiplex PCR, a mixture combining 60 forward primers for TCR Vbeta segments and 13 reverse primers for TCR Jbeta segments was used. TCRdb obtained this table from immuneACCESS and retained in-frame rearrangements with V and J assigned. These tables miss some clones; where compared with another copy, unresolved V genes account for less than half of the shortfall, and the remainder is unexplained. The table for this sample lists under 200,000 clones; roughly 79% of them were counted only once. Approximately 2% of the sample rests with the top ten. The sample taken for sequencing was PBMCs. These receptors originate from a man younger than 45 in good health and CMV-seronegative.

The chain uses TRBV28 and TRBJ2-7, with D possibly being TRBD2 (7 bases). The CDR3 has 14 amino acids. CDR1 is MDHEN, CDR2 SYDVKM, per germline. Trimming shortened V by 4 bases and J by 6 bases, and 16 bases separated the two germline ends. The CDR3 nucleotides read TGTGCCAGCAGTTGGGGGGAGGGGGGTTTCGAGCAGTACTTC. This gives the protein CASSWGEGGFEQYF.

The V call is TRBV29-1, the J call TRBJ2-3, with TRBD2 as a possible D gene (5 bases). This CDR3 spans 14 amino acids. Trimming pared 7 bases from V and 2 bases from J, leaving 16 bases between. Germline V CDR1 and CDR2: SQVTM, ANQGSEA. The CDR3 nucleotides are TGCAGCGCAGGAGGTGGAACGATCACAGATACGCAGTATTTT. Its translation is CSAGGGTITDTQYF.

The gene calls are TRBV10-3 and TRBJ2-7; TRBD2 matches at 13 bases. The CDR3 loop spans 12 amino acids. The germline gives CDR1 ENHRY, CDR2 SYGVKD. V was clipped by 8 bases and J by 11 bases; unmatched bases: 6. CDR3 nucleotide sequence: TGTGCCATCTCCGGACTAGCGGGAGTGGAGTACTTC. It translates to CAISGLAGVEYF.

This chain links TRBV5-1 with TRBJ2-7; 10 bases are a match to TRBD2. The CDR3 extends over 14 amino acids. J gave up 6 bases and V 2 bases, and 5 bases lay outside the gene matches. Germline CDR1 reads SGHRS; CDR2 reads YFSETQ. CDR3 DNA sequence: TGCGCCAGCAGCTTAGCGGGAGGGCCAGGCGAGCAGTACTTC. Protein sequence: CASSLAGGPGEQYF.

This chain uses TRBV5-1 with TRBJ2-5, with 11 positions matching TRBD1. CDR1 is SGHRS, CDR2 YFSETQ, per germline. J was trimmed by 5 bases and V by 3 bases; bases with no gene match: 9. The CDR3 length is 16 residues. The CDR3 sequence is CASSSPGQGASETQYF. The CDR3 DNA sequence: TGCGCCAGCAGCTCACCAGGACAGGGGGCTTCGGAGACCCAGTACTTC. Filled out from reference TRBV5-1 and TRBJ2-5, the complete variable domain reads KAGVTQTPRYLIKTRGQQVTLSCSPISGHRSVSWYQQTPGQGLQFLFEYFSETQRNKGNFPGRFSGRQFSNSRSEMNVSTLELGDSALYLCASSSPGQGASETQYFGPGTRLLVL.

The chain joins TRBV10-1 to TRBJ2-5; 9 bases are shared with TRBD2. CDR3 length: 16 amino acids. Trimming took 4 bases from V and 0 from J; bases not matched to a gene: 6. CDR1 and CDR2 from the germline V gene are WNHNN and SYGVQD (reference sequence). CDR3 protein: CASSVTTSGNQETQYF. The CDR3 nucleotides are TGCGCCAGCAGTGTAACGACTAGCGGAAACCAAGAGACCCAGTACTTC.

The V call is TRBV29-1, the J call TRBJ2-5; 8 bases line up with TRBD1. Germline CDR1 reads SQVTM; CDR2 reads ANQGSEA. The CDR3 spans 13 residues. J was trimmed by 0 bases and V by 7 bases; bases with no gene match: 4. CDR3 sequence: CSAQGANQETQYF. CDR3 nucleotide sequence: TGCAGCGCGCAGGGGGCGAACCAAGAGACCCAGTACTTC.

The chain carries TRBV27 and TRBJ2-1, with a tentative D call TRBD2 (6 bases). The CDR3 extends over 12 amino acids. Deletions cut 4 bases from V and 8 bases from J, with 9 bases between. Germline V CDR1 and CDR2: MNHEY, SMNVEV (reference sequence). CDR3 region: CASSSLADEQFF. The CDR3 coding sequence is TGTGCCAGCAGTTCACTAGCCGATGAGCAGTTCTTC.

This rearrangement joins TRBV27 to TRBJ1-4; no reliable D call. Trimming shortened V by 4 bases and J by 5 bases, and 11 bases separated the two germline ends. CDR1 is MNHEY and CDR2 is SMNVEV in the germline V gene (reference sequence). This CDR3 spans 14 amino acids. The CDR3 DNA is TGTGCCAGCAGTTCCCGGAGCGGGAATGAAAAACTGTTTTTT. It is translated as CASSSRSGNEKLFF.

The chain has TRBV9 and TRBJ2-1; 7 bases map to TRBD2. Trimming cost V 7 bases and J 8 bases; bases outside gene matches: 12. The CDR3 runs to 14 residues. Germline V gene lookup returns CDR1 SGDLS and CDR2 YYNGEE. The CDR3 sequence: CASGLGGGRDEQFF. The CDR3 DNA is TGTGCCAGCGGCCTCGGGGGAGGGAGAGATGAGCAGTTCTTC.

In this sample, this clone turned up a few times. V usage is TRBV7-9 and J usage is TRBJ2-3; TRBD2 matches at 10 bases. The CDR3 is 17 residues long. From germline, CDR1 is SEHNR and CDR2 FQNEAQ (reference sequence). V shed 2 bases and J 2 bases; nucleotides not matched to a gene: 7. CDR3 protein: CASSLYGLADFTDTQYF. For the CDR3, the DNA is TGTGCCAGCAGCTTATACGGACTAGCGGACTTCACAGATACGCAGTATTTT.

The V and J genes are TRBV5-6 and TRBJ1-1; 8 bases agree with TRBD1. The germline V gene encodes CDR1 SGHDT and CDR2 YYEEEE. This CDR3 has 13 residues. V trimming: 2 bases; J trimming: 7 bases; junction bases outside the gene matches: 4. Here the CDR3 reads CASSFWDRYEAFF. In nucleotides, the CDR3 is TGTGCCAGCAGCTTCTGGGACAGGTATGAAGCTTTCTTT. The complete variable domain, with remaining parts taken from reference TRBV5-6 and TRBJ1-1, reads DAGVTQSPTHLIKTRGQQVTLRCSPKSGHDTVSWYQQALGQGPQFIFQYYEEEERQRGNFPDRFSGHQFPNYSSELNVNALLLGDSALYLCASSFWDRYEAFFGQGTRLTVV.

V gene TRBV4-1 combines with J gene TRBJ2-7; 11 bases fit TRBD1. The CDR3 covers 15 residues. Trimming cost V 4 bases and J 2 bases; bases outside gene matches: 4. Per the germline V gene, CDR1 is MGHRA and CDR2 is YSYEKL. CDR3 sequence (DNA): TGCGCCAGCAGCCCCCGGACAGGGGGCACCTACGAGCAGTACTTC. This encodes CASSPRTGGTYEQYF.

V usage is TRBV28 and J usage is TRBJ1-6; TRBD1 matches 8 bases. The length of the CDR3 is 15 residues. Germline loops: CDR1 MDHEN, CDR2 SYDVKM. The trim removed 4 bases at V and 9 bases at J, leaving 8 bases unmatched. In nucleotides, the CDR3 is TGTGCCAGCAGTTCCACAGGGGGGTTAGGTTCACCCCTCCACTTT. Its protein product is CASSSTGGLGSPLHF.

This rearrangement joins TRBV28 to TRBJ1-1; 8 positions agree with TRBD1. V was pared by 5 bases and J by 3 bases, with 8 bases of the junction left unmatched. The CDR3 covers 15 residues. CDR1 is MDHEN and CDR2 is SYDVKM in the germline V gene. The CDR3: CASSPLTGADTEAFF. The DNA of the CDR3 is TGTGCCAGCAGTCCACTGACAGGGGCGGACACTGAAGCTTTCTTT. Supplemented by reference TRBV28 and TRBJ1-1, the full variable domain reads DVKVTQSSRYLVKRTGEKVFLECVQDMDHENMFWYRQDPGLGLRLIYFSYDVKMKEKGDIPEGYSVSREKKERFSLILESASTNQTSMYLCASSPLTGADTEAFFGQGTRLTVV.

The chain employs TRBV29-1 and TRBJ2-5; 8 bases are shared with TRBD1. The end of the DNA is better explained by TRBJ2-7, so the J call may be wrong. This CDR3 is built from 12 residues. In germline, CDR1 is SQVTM, CDR2 ANQGSEA. DNA of the CDR3: TGCAGCGCCCCGGACAGGGCCTACGAGCAGTACTTC. Its translation: CSAPDRAYEQYF.

In its sample, this clone was seen a few times. The chain combines TRBV5-1 with TRBJ2-7; 10 positions match TRBD1. V lost 5 bases to trimming and J lost 2 bases; unmatched junction nucleotides: 7. Per germline, CDR1 SGHRS and CDR2 YFSETQ. The CDR3 sequence is 15 residues long. As DNA, the CDR3 is TGCGCCAGCAGTAACGCAGGGACAGGGGCCTACGAGCAGTACTTC. This gives the protein CASSNAGTGAYEQYF.

The V and J genes are TRBV5-5 and TRBJ2-7; the D gene is possibly TRBD1 (5 bases). CDR3 size: 14 residues. The germline CDR1 and CDR2 sequences are SGHKS and YYEKEE (reference sequence). Trimming shortened V by 2 bases and J by 2 bases, and 11 bases separated the two germline ends. CDR3 sequence: CASSFRVGAYEQYF. The CDR3 DNA sequence: TGTGCCAGCAGCTTCCGGGTAGGGGCCTACGAGCAGTACTTC.

The chain recombines TRBV6-1 with TRBJ2-7; TRBD1 might be the D (6 bases). CDR1 is MNHNS, CDR2 SASEGT, per germline. The V end was cut by 2 bases, the J end by 3 bases, with 20 bases between. The CDR3 runs to 17 residues. CDR3 nucleotide sequence: TGTGCCAGCAGTGAAAAAGATTACCCCGCCAGGGGCTACGAGCAGTACTTC. Amino acid sequence: CASSEKDYPARGYEQYF.

The rearrangement uses TRBV6-1 and TRBJ2-3; 14 bases are shared with TRBD2. J was trimmed by 4 bases and V by 1 base; bases with no gene match: 10. CDR1 and CDR2 (germline): MNHNS, SASEGT. This CDR3 is built from 19 residues. The CDR3 region is CASSEGGTSGSRYSDTQYF. CDR3 bases: TGTGCCAGCAGTGAAGGGGGGACTAGCGGGAGCCGTTATTCAGATACGCAGTATTTT.

This chain's CDR3 is CASSESRQGANEQYF. For the CDR3, the DNA is TGTGCCAGCAGTGAATCCCGACAGGGGGCCAACGAGCAGTACTTC. This chain uses TRBV25-1 with TRBJ2-7; 10 bases align to TRBD1. The J segment lost 5 bases and the V segment lost 1 base, leaving 5 bases of the junction unmatched. The CDR3 length is 15 residues. In germline, CDR1 is MGHDK, CDR2 SYGVNS.

About this clone itself: One end of the junction varies from germline; a read error may be responsible. The rearrangement joins TRBV7-7 to TRBJ2-1; 8 nucleotides align to TRBD2. The CDR3 covers 15 residues. Germline V gene lookup returns CDR1 SSHAT and CDR2 FNYEAQ (reference sequence). The DNA for the CDR3 is TGTGCTAGCAGCTCTACTAGCGGCCCCGGGGGGGAGCAGTTCTTC. Its translation is CASSSTSGPGGEQFF.

V is TRBV5-5 and J is TRBJ1-5; D is possibly TRBD1 (6 bases). V dropped 1 base and J dropped 0 bases, with 8 bases sitting between them. The CDR3 totals 15 residues. Looked up from germline, CDR1 is SGHKS and CDR2 is YYEKEE (reference sequence). The CDR3 protein is CASSLTGLSNQPQHF. Here the CDR3 DNA reads TGTGCCAGCAGCTTGACAGGGCTTAGCAATCAGCCCCAGCATTTT.

The chain employs TRBV6-5 and TRBJ2-1, with D perhaps TRBD2 (5 bases). The V gene's germline CDR1 is MNHEY and CDR2 SVGAGI. Between the trimmed V and J ends, which lost 5 bases and 7 bases, there was a span of 15 bases. The CDR3 is made up of 14 amino acids. CDR3 residues: CASSADPWRNEQFF. The CDR3 nucleotides read TGTGCCAGCAGTGCCGACCCTTGGAGGAATGAGCAGTTCTTC.

The chain combines TRBV11-2 with TRBJ2-5; the match to TRBD2 covers 9 bases. Per germline, CDR1 SGHAT and CDR2 FQNNGV. The V segment lost 2 bases and the J segment 3 bases; nucleotides outside the gene matches: 4. The CDR3 extends over 15 amino acids. The CDR3 DNA follows: TGTGCCAGCAGCTTATTCGCTAGCGGGGAAGAGACCCAGTACTTC. Encoded protein: CASSLFASGEETQYF.

This chain uses TRBV5-5 with TRBJ2-7, with D maybe TRBD2 (6 bases). With 2 bases removed from V and 7 bases from J, the gap between germline ends came to 19 bases. This CDR3 comprises 15 residues. Looked up from germline, CDR1 is SGHKS and CDR2 is YYEKEE (reference sequence). The CDR3 DNA is TGTGCCAGCAGCTTTGGTGGGACGGGAGCAAAGGAGCAGTACTTC. Translation: CASSFGGTGAKEQYF. Full variable domain (outside the CDR3, taken from reference TRBV5-5 and TRBJ2-7): DAGVTQSPTHLIKTRGQQVTLRCSPISGHKSVSWYQQVLGQGPQFIFQYYEKEERGRGNFPDRFSARQFPNYSSELNVNALLLGDSALYLCASSFGGTGAKEQYFGPGTRLTVT.